This TCR beta chain was sequenced during a study of blood T cell repertoires in COVID-19 (dated by TCRdb to 2019 to 2021). Background for the entire study: Collaborator samples came from the United States, Italy and Spain and covered acute and convalescent phases of COVID-19. The material from the prospective study consisted of cDNA or gDNA derived from T cells, B-cell-depleted T cells, or PBMCs. Subjects who had been exposed to COVID-19, were actively infected with it, or had recovered from it provided the deeply sampled blood TCRbeta repertoires that made up the dataset. The repertoires were made available in a free public database intended to serve as a resource for research on the immune response to SARS-CoV-2. The samples were drawn from two sources: the first 160 participants of the ongoing ImmuneRACE study, and 1,000 to 1,500 subjects contributed by 6 global collaborators. Nearly every sample came with metadata listing a de-identified subject ID, COVID-19 status, age in years and sex. HLA class I and class II types, where available, came from metadata supplied by the sample provider rather than from assay-based typing.

Collaborating institutions collected whole blood in K2EDTA tubes following their own protocols. Collaborator samples were shipped for TCRbeta analysis as frozen whole blood, isolated PBMCs, or DNA extracted from either sample type. Spanning cysteine to phenylalanine, the CDR3 consists of 15 amino acids. Only the CDR3 DNA stays, 45 bases, in frame from base 1. V loses 4 bases, J loses 11 bases, and the germline ends lie 24 bases apart. The germline V gene sets CDR1 to SGDLS and CDR2 to YYNGEE. The immunoSEQ Assay, a bias-controlled multiplex PCR, was used to amplify TCRbeta CDR3 regions from genomic DNA. The authors' pipeline ran thus. Within the assay, amplification of reference gene primers was used to estimate how many nucleated cells each sample contained. To quantify the absolute abundance of each unique TCRbeta CDR3 rearrangement, sequence reads were collapsed and filtered. For each sample, productive Simpson clonality was calculated as the square root of Simpson's diversity index over productive rearrangements. Drawn from immuneACCESS, this table holds only the in-frame rearrangements with V and J called that TCRdb kept. Clones are partly lost; checked studies trace under half to an unresolved V gene and leave the rest unexplained. V and J calls and clone size come straight from that table; D and trimming were deduced from the DNA. This sample has 250,000 to 300,000 clones in its table, and over 75% of those were observed once. The ten most abundant clones make up approximately 13% of the sample.

Comments on this clone: Its cognate antigen has yet to be identified. Base quality data are lacking; no much larger clone is found one base away.

Here is what the overall study found, with its caveats: The quantity of clinical and demographic metadata differed by source and by participant and was supplied without curation.

Material for sequencing was peripheral blood. The chain joins TRBV9 to TRBJ1-1, with an unclear D gene assignment. This clonotype originated in a woman in her sixties with acute or convalescent COVID-19. The DNA sequence reads TGTGCCAGCAGCCCCCGGGCCCTGGAGGGAGGGAAGGCTTTCTTT. The resulting protein is CASSPRALEGGKAFF.